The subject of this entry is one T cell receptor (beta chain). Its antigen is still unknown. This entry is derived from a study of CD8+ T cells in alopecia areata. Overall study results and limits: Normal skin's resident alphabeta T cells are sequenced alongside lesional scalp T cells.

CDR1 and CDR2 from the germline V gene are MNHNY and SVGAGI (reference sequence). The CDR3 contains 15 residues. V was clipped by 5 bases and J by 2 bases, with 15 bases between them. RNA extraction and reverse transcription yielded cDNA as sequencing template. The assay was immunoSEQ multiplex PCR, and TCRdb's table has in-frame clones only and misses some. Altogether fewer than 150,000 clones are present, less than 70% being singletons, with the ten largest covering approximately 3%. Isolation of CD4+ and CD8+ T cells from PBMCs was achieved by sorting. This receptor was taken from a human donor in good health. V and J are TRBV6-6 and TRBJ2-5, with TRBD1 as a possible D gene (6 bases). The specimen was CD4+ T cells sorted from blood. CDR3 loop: CASSQLQGPQETQYF. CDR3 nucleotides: TGTGCCAGCAGTCAGCTCCAGGGGCCTCAAGAGACCCAGTACTTC.